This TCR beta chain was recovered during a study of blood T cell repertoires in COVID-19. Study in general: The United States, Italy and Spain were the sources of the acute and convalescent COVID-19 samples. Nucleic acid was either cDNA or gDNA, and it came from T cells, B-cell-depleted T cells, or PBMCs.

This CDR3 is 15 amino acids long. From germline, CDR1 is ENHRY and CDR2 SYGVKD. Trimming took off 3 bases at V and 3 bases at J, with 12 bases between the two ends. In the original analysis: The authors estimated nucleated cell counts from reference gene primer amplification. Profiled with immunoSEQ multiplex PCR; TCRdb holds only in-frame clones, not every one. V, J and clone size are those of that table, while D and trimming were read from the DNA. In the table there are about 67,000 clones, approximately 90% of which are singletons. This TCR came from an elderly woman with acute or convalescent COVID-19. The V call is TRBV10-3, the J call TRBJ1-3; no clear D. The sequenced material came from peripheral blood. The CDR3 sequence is CAISDLNLDGNTIYF. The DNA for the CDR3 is TGTGCCATCAGTGACCTGAACCTAGATGGAAACACCATATATTTT.